These T cell receptor beta chains were read from a single sample in a study of post-analysis software for immune sequencing data. TCRdb reprocessed the PCR reads with MiXCR, giving one entry per CDR3 protein. The sample includes more than 350,000 distinct CDR3 sequences, more than 30% of them seen just once. The specimen sequenced was blood. These receptors were taken from a girl aged 2-9 years with multiple sclerosis. The CDR3 runs from the conserved cysteine through the conserved F or W. The order of the fields is V gene, J gene, D gene, clone size, CDR3 DNA, CDR3 protein. The D gene is left open where the match is weak. Part of the rows lack a size; the others show once, few, many or a class for expanded clones.

TRBV12-3/TRBV12-4	TRBJ2-5	TRBD1	few	TGTGCCAGCAGCACCGGGACAGGGGGATGGGAGACCCAGTACTTC	CASSTGTGGWETQYF
TRBV29-1	TRBJ2-3	-	few	TGCAGCGTTGGACCTCGGGCAACAGATACGCAGTATTTT	CSVGPRATDTQYF
TRBV5-6	TRBJ2-3	TRBD2	-	TGTGCCAGCAGCTGGACTAGCGGCACCAGCACAGATACGCAGTATTTT	CASSWTSGTSTDTQYF
TRBV20-1	TRBJ2-1	TRBD2	-	TGCAGTGCTAGAGAGACTAGCGGGCCGGGGGATGAGCAGTTCTTC	CSARETSGPGDEQFF
TRBV5-1	TRBJ2-1	-	-	TGCGCCAGCAGCTCAACAGTTACCTACAATGAGCAGTTCTTC	CASSSTVTYNEQFF
TRBV28	TRBJ2-7	-	few	TGTGCCAGCAATTTCCACTTTAACCGGGACAAGCCCTCCTACGAGCAGTACTTC	CASNFHFNRDKPSYEQYF
TRBV20-1	TRBJ2-5	-	few	TGCAGTGCTAGACCGGCGGGACTCCAAGAGACCCAGTACTTC	CSARPAGLQETQYF
TRBV15	TRBJ2-1	-	many	TGTGCCACCAGCAGAGATCGGGGGAATGAGCAGTTCTTC	CATSRDRGNEQFF
TRBV9	TRBJ1-1	-	-	TGTGCCAGCAGCGTTTTCGCCGCTTCGCGGGAGGGTGCTAAAGCTTTCTTT	CASSVFAASREGAKAFF
TRBV7-8	TRBJ2-7	TRBD2	few	TGTGCCAGCACCCGGAGACTAGCGGAAGCCTACGAGCAGTACTTC	CASTRRLAEAYEQYF
TRBV20-1	TRBJ2-1	TRBD2	-	TGCAGTGCTAGAGATCGGGGGACTAGCGGGCTCAATGAGCAGTTCTTC	CSARDRGTSGLNEQFF
TRBV7-6	TRBJ2-7	-	-	TGTGCCAGCAGCTTAAAGCCGGGGTCCTACGAGCAGTACTTC	CASSLKPGSYEQYF
TRBV20-1	TRBJ2-1	TRBD2	-	TGCAGTGCTAGTAAGCTAGCGGGAGGTCGCGACAATGAGCAGTTCTTC	CSASKLAGGRDNEQFF
TRBV11-1	TRBJ2-1	TRBD1	-	TGTGCCAGCGGTCCGACAGGGAGAGGTGTAGATGAGCAGTTCTTC	CASGPTGRGVDEQFF
TRBV5-1	TRBJ2-7	-	-	TGCGCCAGCAGCTTGGGTAGCGGAAACTACGAGCAGTACTTC	CASSLGSGNYEQYF
TRBV5-1	TRBJ1-2	TRBD1	-	TGCGCCAGCAGCTTGGCCGGGGACAGGGTACTCGCTAACTATGGCTACACCTTC	CASSLAGDRVLANYGYTF
TRBV21-1	TRBJ1-5	-	-	TGTGCCAGCAGCAAAAGGGGACCGAGGGTGGATCAGCCCCAGCATTTT	CASSKRGPRVDQPQHF
TRBV6-6	TRBJ1-5	-	-	TGTGCCAGCAGTATTGACACCGACAATCAGCCCCAGCATTTT	CASSIDTDNQPQHF
TRBV9	TRBJ2-7	-	-	TGTGCCAGCAGCGTAGGAGGCGGGACTTCCTACGAGCAGTACTTC	CASSVGGGTSYEQYF
TRBV29-1	TRBJ2-7	-	-	TGCAGCGTCGCCAGGACGGCGCTAGGGTACGAGCAGTACTTC	CSVARTALGYEQYF
TRBV7-3	TRBJ1-6	-	few	TGTGCCAGCAGCTCCATAAGGGATTCACCCCTCCACTTT	CASSSIRDSPLHF
TRBV2	TRBJ2-7	-	-	TGTGCCAGCAGTGTGGAGGACAGTTACTACGAGCAGTACTTC	CASSVEDSYYEQYF
TRBV6-2/TRBV6-3	TRBJ2-1	-	-	TGTGCCAGCAGTTACATCCGGCGGTGGGGTTACAATGAGCAGTTCTTC	CASSYIRRWGYNEQFF
TRBV11-2	TRBJ2-1	-	few	TGTGCCAGCCGGCTCCCGGGGAAAATGCTCTACAATGAGCAGTTCTTC	CASRLPGKMLYNEQFF
TRBV9	TRBJ1-1	-	-	TGTGCCAGCAGCACCCAACTCTCAGGGGACACTGAAGCTTTCTTT	CASSTQLSGDTEAFF
TRBV5-1	TRBJ2-3	TRBD2	once	TGCGCCAGCAGCTTGGGTAGCGGGGGGGCGAGAACAGATACGCAGTATTTT	CASSLGSGGARTDTQYF
TRBV12-3/TRBV12-4	TRBJ1-1	-	few	TGTGCCAGCAGTCCTGACTGGGGGAACACTGAAGCTTTCTTT	CASSPDWGNTEAFF
TRBV20-1	TRBJ2-7	-	-	TGCAGTGCTAGAGATGGTGTTAGCTGGAAGGACGAGCAGTACTTC	CSARDGVSWKDEQYF
TRBV6-2/TRBV6-3	TRBJ2-1	-	-	TGTGCCAGCACATGGGATGAGGGCCCGGAGCAGTTCTTC	CASTWDEGPEQFF
TRBV18	TRBJ2-3	TRBD1	-	TGTGCCAGCTCGGCGACAGGGGGAGATACGCAGTATTTT	CASSATGGDTQYF
TRBV6-5	TRBJ2-4	-	once	TGTGCCAGCAGTTACTCTCCCGTTGCCAAAAACATTCAGTACTTC	CASSYSPVAKNIQYF
TRBV20-1	TRBJ2-1	TRBD1	-	TGCAGTGCTAGAAGTCCGGGACAGGGGTGGATTGGTGAGCAGTTCTTC	CSARSPGQGWIGEQFF
TRBV29-1	TRBJ2-1	TRBD2	-	TGCAGCGTTGAGGGAGCGGGGGGACCCTACAATGAGCAGTTCTTC	CSVEGAGGPYNEQFF
TRBV6-1	TRBJ2-1	TRBD2	-	TGTGCCAGCAGTAGCGGATTGGGCGGGGGGGCCGGCAATGAGCAGTTCTTC	CASSSGLGGGAGNEQFF
TRBV29-1	TRBJ1-2	-	-	TGCAGCGTTGCATCTAGACTCGCGGCCTATGGCTACACCTTC	CSVASRLAAYGYTF
TRBV29-1	TRBJ2-1	TRBD1	-	TGCAGCGCTGGGACAGGGGGTGTAAATGAGCAGTTCTTC	CSAGTGGVNEQFF
TRBV7-2	TRBJ2-7	TRBD2	few	TGTGCCAGCAGCCCCGGACTAGCTGGCGAGCAGTACTTC	CASSPGLAGEQYF